The entry below gives a single T cell receptor beta chain sequence along with its context. Its target is not known. The sample originates from a study of CD8+CD57+ T cells in acquired aplastic anemia. Genomic DNA constituted the template upon which TCR beta VDJ and CDR3 profiling was performed. TCRdb re-called the reads with MiXCR, one entry per CDR3 protein. The sample has 250,000 to 350,000 distinct CDR3 sequences; 56% are singletons. General study findings and limits: Found in both controls and patients were approximately 29 CD8+ CDR3 sequences.

Germline V gene lookup returns CDR1 LGHNA and CDR2 YSLEER. After removal of 1 base from V and 5 bases from J, the junction contained 26 bases not matched to a gene. CDR3 length: 22 amino acids. The V gene is TRBV4-3, the J gene TRBJ2-1; 7 nucleotides match TRBD1. Sequenced material: sorted CD4+, CD8+, or CD8+CD57+ T cells (not recorded which) from PBMCs. This receptor was identified in a human donor with severe aplastic anemia or a healthy control (not recorded which). The CDR3 DNA follows: TGCGCCAGCAGCCAAGTCCTTACAGGGGTGTTTGGTGCAGGTGGTTACGACAATGAGCAGTTCTTC. It translates to CASSQVLTGVFGAGGYDNEQFF.